This T cell receptor beta chain appears in the sequencing data of a study of human T cells and chemical hapten exposure. Looking at the study overall: Slight differences in pooled library volume were the main source of varying TCR yields across samples.

Regarding this clonotype: The antigen is not known.

Study findings and constraints: There was no change with DPC sensitization in TCRs above 1 in 1000 frequency.

Trimming removed 5 bases from V and 1 base from J, with 16 bases in between. This CDR3 has 15 amino acids. The V gene's germline CDR1 is DFQATT and CDR2 SNEGSKA (reference sequence). Extraction of total RNA was performed on unfractionated whole blood. The library tagged each cDNA molecule with unique molecular identifiers. In the original processing: Sampled TCR counts reached a median of roughly 100,000 per sample, with values ranging from roughly 20,000 to 700,000. A single record per CDR3 protein comes from TCRdb applying MiXCR to the reads. TCRdb, rather than the study authors, made the V and J calls. Among 100,000 to 150,000 distinct CDR3 sequences, 8.5% to 9% were seen once, and the ten largest hold roughly 1.3%.

V usage is TRBV20-1 and J usage is TRBJ2-3; D is perhaps TRBD1 (5 bases). The sequenced sample consisted of whole blood. This TCR came from a human donor in good health. Some clones in this sample may be carry-over from other donors' samples. The CDR3: CSADIRTKGTDTQYF. The CDR3 coding sequence is TGCAGTGCTGACATTAGGACAAAGGGCACAGATACGCAGTATTTT.